This TCR beta chain was sequenced during a study of breast tumors, draining lymph nodes, adjacent tissues. Study-level results: Tumors had less TCR diversity than lymph nodes, more than nontumor tissue.

Remarks on this clonotype: Antigen specificity is unknown. Since a much larger clone is just one base distant, this may be a read error.

TCRdb processed the multiplex PCR reads anew with MiXCR; each CDR3 protein has one entry. The data hold around 140,000 distinct CDR3 sequences, with 32% observed a single time. The CDR3 is 12 amino acids. Germline CDR1 and CDR2: DFQATT and SNEGSKA (reference sequence). Breast cancer patients provided tissue from their axillary draining lymph nodes. The chain links TRBV20-1 to TRBJ2-1; D unresolved. Sequenced material: axillary lymph node tissue. This sequence was found in a female donor with breast cancer. Some clones in this sample may be carry-over from other donors' samples. CDR3 nucleotide sequence: TGCAGTGCTAGTAGGCTATACAATGAGCCGTTCTTC. Its protein is CSASRLYNEPFF.